The clone carrying this T cell receptor beta chain came up a few times. Its antigen remains unidentified. This record belongs to a study of T cell responses to AZD1222 COVID-19 vaccine. Study-wide results and limits: Researchers report vaccine-associated CD4 TCRs spanning spike, with dominance at 160-218 and 743-854. The donors showed a predominance of white British ancestry and of females, with possible underestimation of clonal diversity.

Trimming cost V 4 bases and J 7 bases; bases outside gene matches: 7. This CDR3 has 14 amino acids. Germline CDR1 and CDR2: SGHNT and YYREEE (reference sequence). TCRdb keeps only in-frame clones here, not all; method: immunoSEQ multiplex PCR. The data contain 120,000 to 150,000 clones, 80% to 90% of them singletons. The sample in question was peripheral blood, obtained on day 0 of AZD1222 vaccination. This chain uses TRBV5-4 with TRBJ2-1; 8 nucleotides align to TRBD2. The sequence was obtained from an adult in good health. CDR3 nucleotides: TGTGCCAGCAGCCTTGGGACTAGTTGGAATGAGCAGTTCTTC. Its protein product is CASSLGTSWNEQFF. The complete variable domain, with remaining parts taken from reference TRBV5-4 and TRBJ2-1, reads ETGVTQSPTHLIKTRGQQVTLRCSSQSGHNTVSWYQQALGQGPQFIFQYYREEENGRGNFPPRFSGLQFPNYSSELNVNALELDDSALYLCASSLGTSWNEQFFGPGTRLTVL.